Below, 20 T cell receptor beta chains from the same sample are listed, as sequenced in a study of CXCR3 chemokines and chemotherapy response in bladder cancer. TCRdb redid the calling of the PCR reads with MiXCR, one entry per CDR3 protein. The sample has fewer than 3,500 distinct CDR3 sequences; approximately 11% are singletons. The sample was acquired from a patient whose treatment included neoadjuvant chemotherapy. The receptor source for this set is a human donor with bladder cancer that responded to neoadjuvant chemotherapy.

This clonotype is categorized as medium-sized (0.01 to 0.1%). The V gene is TRBV7-2, the J gene TRBJ2-3, with 11 bases matching TRBD2. Germline V gene lookup returns CDR1 SGHTA and CDR2 FQGNSA. V gave up 5 bases and J gave up 4 bases; unmatched junction bases: 5. This CDR3 contains 15 residues. In nucleotides, the CDR3 is TGTGCCAGCAGCATATCTAGCGGGAGGTCAGATACGCAGTATTTT. Translation: CASSISSGRSDTQYF.

This clonotype was counted ten times or more. The chain is built from TRBV11-2 and TRBJ1-1; TRBD1 agrees at 7 bases. This CDR3 region has 15 residues. The V and J ends lost 3 bases and 3 bases, in that order; junction bases with no gene match: 7. Germline V CDR1 and CDR2: SGHAT, FQNNGV. CDR3 nucleotides: TGTGCCAGCAGCTTTTGGGGGACAGAGTACACTGAAGCTTTCTTT. Encoded protein: CASSFWGTEYTEAFF.

This clonotype was observed at least ten times. This sequence joins TRBV5-6 and TRBJ2-5; D perhaps matches TRBD1 (5 bases). This CDR3 is built from 14 residues. The V end was cut by 0 bases, the J end by 2 bases, with 8 bases between. CDR1 SGHDT and CDR2 YYEEEE come from the germline V gene. The CDR3 coding sequence is TGTGCCAGCAGCTTGGCCAGGGATCAAGAGACCCAGTACTTC. Translation: CASSLARDQETQYF.

The CDR3 sequence: CATSRYWETQYF. CDR3 coding DNA: TGTGCCACCAGCCGATATTGGGAGACCCAGTACTTC. The chain employs TRBV15 and TRBJ2-5; no reliable D call. Trimming left V 5 bases short and J 5 bases short, with 9 bases between. This CDR3 comprises 12 residues. The germline CDR1 and CDR2 sequences are LNHNV and YYDKDF (reference sequence).

Judged by abundance, this clonotype is medium-sized. The V and J genes are TRBV19 and TRBJ2-4, with TRBD2 matching 11 bases. CDR1 LNHDA and CDR2 SQIVND come from the germline V gene (reference sequence). V shed 1 base and J 14 bases; nucleotides not matched to a gene: 4. The CDR3 length is 13 residues. The CDR3 coding sequence is TGTGCCAGTAGTATAGGCCTGGGACTAGCGGAGTACTTC. Translated, it gives CASSIGLGLAEYF.

Concerning this clonotype: A far bigger clonotype differs at one base, so this is likely a read error. The rearrangement uses TRBV6-1 and TRBJ2-1; a possible D gene is TRBD2 (5 bases). From germline, CDR1 is MNHNS and CDR2 SASEGT. This CDR3 comprises 13 residues. The germline V and J ends were trimmed by 7 bases and 10 bases, with 17 bases remaining between them. The CDR3 loop is CASTLSEAYEQFF. CDR3 bases: TGTGCCAGCACCCTATCGGAGGCCTACGAGCAGTTCTTC.

This clonotype was counted a few times. This chain uses TRBV27 with TRBJ2-7, with 13 nucleotides matching TRBD2. The CDR3 has 15 residues. The germline V gene encodes CDR1 MNHEY and CDR2 SMNVEV (reference sequence). J gave up 3 bases and V 5 bases, and 4 bases lay outside the gene matches. The CDR3 nucleotides are TGTGCCAGCAGTGCGGGGACTAGCGGGGACTACGAGCAGTACTTC. As protein: CASSAGTSGDYEQYF.

As regards this clonotype: This likely traces to a read error, being one base from a far larger clone. This rearrangement joins TRBV6-1 to TRBJ2-7; D is unresolved. This CDR3 contains 15 residues. The V gene's germline CDR1 is MNHNS and CDR2 SASEGT. Deletions cut 1 base from V and 9 bases from J, with 19 bases between. The CDR3 nucleotides are TGTGCCAGCAGTGAAGGTGTATCCTCCCCTAGGTTGCAGTACTTC. Its protein is CASSEGVSSPRLQYF.

This clonotype ranks as medium-sized. This rearrangement joins TRBV24-1 to TRBJ2-1; D not certain. V lost 1 base to trimming and J lost 7 bases, with 10 bases between them. Germline values: CDR1 KGHDR, CDR2 SFDVKD. This CDR3 has 14 amino acids. The DNA for the CDR3 is TGTGCCACCAGTGATTTTGGAGACGTAAATGAGCAGTTCTTC. Translated, it gives CATSDFGDVNEQFF.

This clonotype is classed as medium-sized. The rearrangement links TRBV6-5 to TRBJ1-1, with TRBD1 matching over 9 bases. This CDR3 contains 17 residues. Germline assignment: CDR1 MNHEY and CDR2 SVGAGI. The junction had 10 bases not matched to a gene; V was cut back by 5 bases and J by 0 bases. The CDR3 region is CASSPTGTGRMNTEAFF. As DNA, the CDR3 is TGTGCCAGCAGTCCGACCGGGACAGGGAGGATGAACACTGAAGCTTTCTTT.

The rearrangement links TRBV27 to TRBJ1-1; D may be TRBD1 (6 bases). The CDR3 runs 13 residues. Trimming took 2 bases from V and 11 from J, leaving 15 bases between them. CDR1 and CDR2 (germline): MNHEY, SMNVEV (reference sequence). CDR3 loop: CASSLRRGARAFF. The CDR3 region has the DNA TGTGCCAGCAGTTTACGTAGGGGGGCGAGGGCTTTCTTT.

At least ten counts were recorded for this clonotype. The chain is built from TRBV11-1 and TRBJ2-7; a weak D match, TRBD2 (5 bases). V was trimmed by 4 bases and J by 7 bases, leaving 20 bases between them. The CDR3 contains 15 residues. The germline CDR1 and CDR2 sequences are SGHAT and FQDESV (reference sequence). The DNA of the CDR3 is TGTGCCAGCAGCTCTTTTGACAAGGGAGCCTTAGAGCAGTACTTC. It specifies CASSSFDKGALEQYF.

At least ten counts were recorded for this clonotype. The chain links TRBV18 to TRBJ2-6, with D uncertain. The CDR3 runs 16 residues. The V gene lost 3 bases and the J gene lost 4 bases, with 13 bases spanning the gap. CDR1 and CDR2 from the germline V gene are KGHSH and LQKENI. CDR3 in amino acids: CASSPSLRRGANVLTF. The CDR3 coding sequence is TGTGCCAGCTCACCTTCCCTTCGGAGAGGGGCCAACGTCCTGACTTTC.

This clonotype is medium-sized (0.01 to 0.1%) by share. The genes are TRBV28 and TRBJ2-3; D gene uncertain. In germline, CDR1 is MDHEN, CDR2 SYDVKM. V lost 1 base to trimming and J lost 0 bases, with 8 bases between them. The CDR3 has 15 residues. The CDR3 coding sequence is TGTGCCAGCAGTTTATTTTGGACGAGCACAGATACGCAGTATTTT. Translating gives CASSLFWTSTDTQYF.

V is TRBV20-1 and J is TRBJ1-2; weak D call: TRBD1 (6 bases). Germline V gives CDR1 DFQATT, CDR2 SNEGSKA (reference sequence). CDR3 size: 10 residues. Trimming removed 4 bases from V and 13 bases from J, with 13 bases in between. CDR3 amino acids: CSATGQGSTF. The CDR3, as DNA: TGCAGTGCTACGGGACAAGGTAGCACCTTC.

This clonotype is termed large. The genes are TRBV24-1 and TRBJ2-7; 12 bases align to TRBD1. CDR3 length equals 15 residues. Per germline, CDR1 KGHDR and CDR2 SFDVKD. Losses at the gene ends were 3 bases for V and 5 bases for J; bases not matched to a gene: 4. The CDR3 spells CATSDPGQGAHEQYF. Here the CDR3 DNA reads TGTGCCACCAGTGATCCGGGACAGGGGGCCCACGAGCAGTACTTC.

In its sample, this clonotype ranks as medium-sized. This chain links TRBV7-2 with TRBJ1-2; 9 bases line up with TRBD1. CDR1 is SGHTA, CDR2 FQGNSA, per germline. The length of the CDR3 is 16 residues. V lost 1 base and J lost 2; bases outside the gene matches: 5. The CDR3, as DNA: TGTGCCAGCAGCTTAGGTGGACAGGGGACGAACTATGGCTACACCTTC. Translated, it gives CASSLGGQGTNYGYTF.

This clonotype was recorded many times. This chain uses TRBV6-6 with TRBJ2-2; perhaps TRBD2 as D (5 bases). The ends were cut back, 6 bases at V and 6 bases at J, with 5 bases in the middle. The V gene's germline CDR1 is MNHNY and CDR2 SVGAGI (reference sequence). The CDR3 totals 11 residues. The CDR3 here is CASRRAGELFF. The CDR3 DNA sequence: TGTGCCAGCAGGCGGGCCGGGGAGCTGTTTTTT.

This clonotype is termed medium-sized. This chain links TRBV19 with TRBJ1-1; 8 bases align to TRBD1. The CDR3 spans 17 residues. Trimming cost V 3 bases and J 5 bases; bases outside gene matches: 14. Per germline, CDR1 LNHDA and CDR2 SQIVND (reference sequence). The CDR3 here is CASSIWTGNHRGTEAFF. CDR3 nucleotide sequence: TGTGCCAGTAGTATCTGGACAGGGAATCATAGAGGAACTGAAGCTTTCTTT.

V is TRBV14 and J is TRBJ2-7; tentatively, D is TRBD1 (6 bases). The CDR3 has 15 residues. V lost 0 bases, J lost 4 bases, and 13 bases lay in between. The germline gives CDR1 SGHDN, CDR2 FVKESK. Written as DNA, the CDR3 is TGTGCCAGCAGCCAAGAAGGGGGACAACTTTACGAGCAGTACTTC. Protein: CASSQEGGQLYEQYF.